Listed below are T cell receptor beta chains from one sample, sequenced in a study of shared clonotypes between healthy human individuals. Only in-frame clones appear in the TCRdb table, and some are missing; sequencing was by immunoSEQ multiplex PCR. In the table there are some 630,000 clones, less than 80% of which are singletons. Sequencing input: memory CD4+ T cells sorted from blood. These receptor sequences come from a woman aged 25 to 45 in good health. The CDR3 runs from the conserved cysteine through the conserved F or W. A D gene is named only where the DNA matches it firmly. Expanded clones are given a class, and other clones once, few, many or no size at all.

j_call | clone_size | d_call | v_call | cdr3_aa | cdr3_nt
TRBJ1-1 | - | TRBD1 | TRBV7-9 | CASSPTQGKDTEAFF | TGTGCCAGCAGCCCAACACAGGGGAAAGACACTGAAGCTTTCTTT
TRBJ2-7 | - | TRBD1 | TRBV2 | CASSGGQGAREQYF | TGTGCCAGCAGTGGGGGACAGGGGGCCCGCGAGCAGTACTTC
TRBJ2-7 | - | TRBD2 | TRBV14 | CASSPSPSSGRAYEQYF | TGTGCCAGCAGCCCGAGCCCCTCTAGCGGGAGGGCCTACGAGCAGTACTTC
TRBJ2-7 | - | - | TRBV15 | CATSRYYAYEQYF | TGTGCCACCAGCAGGTACTATGCCTACGAGCAGTACTTC
TRBJ2-1 | - | TRBD1 | TRBV2 | CASTDRGLRNEQFF | TGTGCCAGCACAGACAGGGGTCTTCGGAATGAGCAGTTCTTC
TRBJ2-1 | once | - | TRBV15 | CATSKQQSYNEQFF | TGTGCCACCAGCAAACAGCAGTCTTACAATGAGCAGTTCTTC
TRBJ2-1 | - | - | TRBV30 | CAWSRPYNEQFF | TGTGCCTGGAGTCGGCCATACAATGAGCAGTTCTTC
TRBJ2-7 | - | - | TRBV5-1 | CASSLGAGERDEQYF | TGCGCCAGCAGCTTGGGGGCAGGGGAGAGGGACGAGCAGTACTTC
TRBJ2-3 | - | TRBD2 | TRBV6-4 | CASSTGTSATGTDTQYF | TGTGCCAGCAGTACCGGGACTAGCGCCACCGGCACAGATACGCAGTATTTT
TRBJ1-5 | - | TRBD1 | TRBV7-9 | CASSPGGSQPQHF | TGTGCCAGCAGCCCAGGGGGTAGTCAGCCCCAGCATTTT
TRBJ2-7 | - | - | TRBV6-5 | CASSYSGSYEQYF | TGTGCCAGCAGTTACTCGGGATCCTACGAGCAGTACTTC
TRBJ2-5 | - | TRBD2 | TRBV2 | CASSPGTSGILGTQYF | TGTGCCAGCAGTCCCGGGACTAGCGGGATTTTGGGGACCCAGTACTTC
TRBJ2-3 | - | - | TRBV10-3 | CAISESSDTQYF | TGTGCCATCAGTGAGTCGAGTGATACGCAGTATTTT
TRBJ2-7 | - | TRBD1 | TRBV6-5 | CASGRGTGVSEQYF | TGTGCCAGCGGTAGAGGGACAGGGGTCTCCGAGCAGTACTTC
TRBJ1-1 | - | - | TRBV29-1 | CSVRGVRGTMNTEAFF | TGCAGCGTTCGCGGGGTGCGGGGGACGATGAACACTGAAGCTTTCTTT
TRBJ2-6 | - | - | TRBV5-8 | CASSSWGRDTGANVLTF | TGTGCCAGCAGTTCCTGGGGCCGGGACACTGGGGCCAACGTCCTGACTTTC
TRBJ1-2 | - | - | TRBV18 | CASSPSAPNRVGINGYTF | TGTGCCAGCTCACCATCTGCCCCAAACAGGGTTGGGATTAATGGCTACACCTTC
TRBJ2-2 | once | - | TRBV19 | CASSRTQGSKITGELFF | TGTGCCAGTAGTCGCACCCAGGGTAGTAAAATAACCGGGGAGCTGTTTTTT
TRBJ2-7 | - | - | TRBV27 | CASSLGAGYEQYF | TGTGCCAGCAGTTTGGGTGCGGGCTACGAGCAGTACTTC
TRBJ1-5 | - | - | TRBV5-5 | CASSLGWAGQPQHF | TGTGCCAGCAGCTTGGGATGGGCGGGCCAGCCCCAGCATTTT
TRBJ1-5 | - | TRBD1 | TRBV28 | CASIRQGLGPQHF | TGTGCCAGCATTAGACAGGGCTTGGGGCCCCAGCATTTT
TRBJ1-4 | once | - | TRBV4-1 | CASSQGLTNEKLFF | TGCGCCAGCAGCCAAGGATTGACAAATGAAAAACTGTTTTTT
TRBJ2-7 | - | - | TRBV19 | CASGRSESYEQYF | TGTGCCAGCGGCAGGTCTGAATCCTACGAGCAGTACTTC
TRBJ2-3 | - | - | TRBV10-3 | CAISDGGNTQYF | TGTGCCATCAGTGATGGGGGGAATACGCAGTATTTT
TRBJ1-4 | many | TRBD1 | TRBV30 | CAWQSNSGGREKLFF | TGTGCCTGGCAGTCAAACTCAGGGGGGCGCGAAAAACTGTTTTTT
TRBJ2-2 | - | - | TRBV7-3 | CASSLTSGGGELFF | TGTGCCAGCAGCTTAACTAGCGGCGGCGGGGAGCTGTTTTTT
TRBJ2-7 | - | - | TRBV28 | CASSLRGAGPNF | TGTGCCAGCAGTTTAAGGGGGGCAGGGCCGAACTTC
TRBJ2-2 | - | TRBD2 | TRBV5-1 | CASRTSGNTGELFF | TGCGCCAGCAGGACTAGCGGGAACACCGGGGAGCTGTTTTTT
TRBJ1-2 | - | TRBD1 | TRBV5-6 | CASSYAGQGNYGYTF | TGTGCCAGCAGCTACGCCGGACAGGGGAACTATGGCTACACCTTC
TRBJ1-2 | - | - | TRBV19 | CASSRGTAQGYGYTF | TGTGCCAGTAGTAGGGGGACCGCCCAGGGCTATGGCTACACCTTC
TRBJ2-2 | - | - | TRBV2 | CASSWEEGIGELFF | TGTGCCAGCAGTTGGGAGGAAGGCATCGGGGAGCTGTTTTTT
TRBJ2-7 | - | TRBD2 | TRBV18 | CASSPGTSGYEQYF | TGTGCCAGCTCCCCCGGGACTAGCGGTTACGAGCAGTACTTC
TRBJ2-7 | - | - | TRBV7-8 | CASSWGGRGYEQYF | TGTGCCAGCAGCTGGGGTGGCAGGGGCTACGAGCAGTACTTC
TRBJ2-2 | - | TRBD2 | TRBV11-3 | CASSLDRGTTTGELFF | TGTGCCAGCAGCTTAGATCGGGGGACTACCACCGGGGAGCTGTTTTTT
TRBJ2-3 | - | TRBD2 | TRBV5-4 | CASQKAGGPSNTQYF | TGTGCCAGTCAGAAAGCGGGAGGGCCCTCAAATACGCAGTATTTT
TRBJ2-1 | - | - | TRBV11-2 | CASSLPAGEQFF | TGTGCCAGCAGCCTCCCCGCGGGTGAGCAGTTCTTC
TRBJ2-1 | - | - | TRBV2 | CASSSSPGYNEQFF | TGTGCCAGCAGTAGTTCGCCGGGATACAATGAGCAGTTCTTC
TRBJ2-7 | - | - | TRBV6-5 | CASSYSVAGPGGEQYF | TGTGCCAGCAGTTACTCGGTGGCAGGCCCCGGCGGCGAGCAGTACTTC
TRBJ2-7 | few | - | TRBV5-5 | CASSLVGGSGSFEQYF | TGTGCCAGCAGCTTGGTCGGTGGTTCGGGTTCCTTCGAGCAGTACTTC
TRBJ1-5 | - | - | TRBV19 | CASRREGNSNQPQHF | TGTGCCAGTAGGCGAGAGGGGAATAGCAATCAGCCCCAGCATTTT
TRBJ2-7 | - | - | TRBV28 | CASTSPTSGIHYEQYF | TGTGCCAGCACCTCCCCGACGAGTGGGATACACTACGAGCAGTACTTC
TRBJ2-1 | few | - | TRBV27 | CASTDGPGYNEQFF | TGTGCCAGCACTGACGGACCGGGCTACAATGAGCAGTTCTTC
TRBJ2-1 | few | TRBD1 | TRBV5-1 | CASTPGGQGAGEQFF | TGCGCCAGCACCCCGGGGGGACAGGGGGCTGGTGAGCAGTTCTTC
TRBJ2-2 | - | - | TRBV2 | CASSGVGGELFF | TGTGCCAGCAGTGGGGTAGGCGGGGAGCTGTTTTTT
TRBJ2-3 | - | TRBD2 | TRBV9 | CASSVGLAGAGDTQYF | TGTGCCAGCAGCGTAGGGCTAGCGGGAGCGGGAGATACGCAGTATTTT
TRBJ1-4 | - | - | TRBV6-1 | CATHSTTNEKLFF | TGTGCCACCCACTCCACAACTAATGAAAAACTGTTTTTT
TRBJ2-7 | - | TRBD2 | TRBV5-4 | CASSVGTSGYEQYF | TGTGCCAGCAGCGTAGGAACTAGCGGATACGAGCAGTACTTC
TRBJ2-5 | - | - | TRBV5-1 | CASSLTPGETQYF | TGCGCCAGCAGCCTGACCCCGGGGGAGACCCAGTACTTC
TRBJ1-2 | - | - | TRBV28 | CASSLGGARGYTF | TGTGCCAGCAGTTTAGGGGGCGCGCGGGGCTACACCTTC
TRBJ2-7 | - | TRBD1 | TRBV7-9 | CASSLRGTGYEQYF | TGTGCCAGCAGCTTAAGAGGGACAGGGTACGAGCAGTACTTC
TRBJ1-4 | - | - | TRBV11-3 | CASSLYRGIDEKLFF | TGTGCCAGCAGCTTATATCGGGGTATTGATGAAAAACTGTTTTTT
TRBJ2-2 | - | - | TRBV7-9 | CASSLGRLEFGGELFF | TGTGCCAGCAGCTTAGGACGCCTGGAGTTCGGTGGGGAGCTGTTTTTT
TRBJ2-2 | once | - | TRBV14 | CATGPRTGELFF | TGTGCCACGGGTCCTCGCACCGGGGAGCTGTTTTTT